Described below is a single T cell receptor beta chain sequence and its context. Its antigen is unknown. A template switching step contributed a universal primer site, while unique molecular identifiers were present in the cDNA. TCRdb reprocessed the 5' RACE reads via MiXCR and lists one record per CDR3 protein. The sample gives around 340,000 distinct CDR3 sequences, about 9% of which show up once; under 10% is in the top ten. The sample originates from a study of identical twins. Overall study results and limits: Twin-shared out-of-frame alpha sequences showed excess low generation probability. Reduced insertions were recorded for abundant cord blood beta clonotypes, with no such pattern in memory repertoires. Modelling approaches yielded underestimates of out-of-frame TCR alpha sharing between monozygotic twins.

V shed 5 bases and J shed 5 bases, with 10 bases lying between them. This CDR3 contains 12 residues. The germline gives CDR1 MNHNS, CDR2 SASEGT. The receptor's source is a woman aged 50 to 65 in good health. The sample consisted of naive T cells sorted from blood. The chain uses TRBV6-1 and TRBJ2-7; D might be TRBD1 (5 bases). CDR3 coding DNA: TGTGCCAGCAGTAGGGGTACAGACGAGCAGTACTTC. Protein product: CASSRGTDEQYF.